Shown below are 10 T cell receptor beta chains from a single sample sequenced in a study of regulatory T cells. Primers: 52 TRBV forward and 13 TRBJ reverse. TCRdb's copy holds only in-frame clones and misses some; the assay was immunoSEQ multiplex PCR. The data show several thousand clones, 70% to 85% seen once. Sequencing was done on a sample of CD8+ T cells sorted from blood. The receptors derive from a child younger than 18 with CD3G deficiency.

The chain uses TRBV7-9 and TRBJ2-5; 9 bases match TRBD2. The CDR3 consists of 16 residues. V trimming: 5 bases; J trimming: 4 bases; junction bases outside the gene matches: 11. Germline lookup yields CDR1 SEHNR and CDR2 FQNEAQ (reference sequence). The CDR3 reads CASSKTGLAHGETQYF. In DNA, the CDR3 is TGTGCCAGCAGCAAGACGGGACTAGCACACGGAGAGACCCAGTACTTC. Full variable domain (rest looked up from reference TRBV7-9 and TRBJ2-5): DTGVSQNPRHKITKRGQNVTFRCDPISEHNRLYWYRQTLGQGPEFLTYFQNEAQLEKSRLLSDRFSAERPKGSFSTLEIQRTEQGDSAMYLCASSKTGLAHGETQYFGPGTRLLVL.

This chain joins TRBV5-1 and TRBJ2-2; D may match TRBD1 or TRBD2 (8 bases each). Looked up from germline, CDR1 is SGHRS and CDR2 is YFSETQ. Between the trimmed V and J ends, which lost 4 bases and 0 bases, there was a span of 13 bases. This CDR3 comprises 16 residues. The DNA of the CDR3 is TGCGCCAGCAGCAGCGGGGGACAGGCGAACACCGGGGAGCTGTTTTTT. Its translation: CASSSGGQANTGELFF.

The chain couples TRBV6-6 to TRBJ2-5; 9 nucleotides align to TRBD2. Matching the DNA end better, TRBJ2-7 makes the J call doubtful. The CDR3 runs 16 residues. Germline V gene data show CDR1 as MNHNY and CDR2 as SVGAGI (reference sequence). The DNA for the CDR3 is TGTGCCAGCAGTTACTCTAGCGGGAGAGGGGCCTACGAGCAGTACTTC. As protein: CASSYSSGRGAYEQYF.

The chain links TRBV6-1 to TRBJ1-1; D not resolved. This CDR3 contains 13 residues. The germline gives CDR1 MNHNS, CDR2 SASEGT. Trimming took off 6 bases at V and 6 bases at J, with 14 bases between the two ends. The CDR3 coding sequence is TGTGCCAGCAGGAGACGGGGTCTCGCTGAAGCTTTCTTT. Its translation: CASRRRGLAEAFF.

The chain uses TRBV28 and TRBJ2-7; TRBD2 agrees at 12 bases. V lost 4 bases to trimming and J lost 3 bases; unmatched junction nucleotides: 4. The CDR3 runs to 15 residues. Germline V gene data show CDR1 as MDHEN and CDR2 as SYDVKM. CDR3 sequence (DNA): TGTGCCAGCAGTTCATTGACTAGCGGGAGCTACGAGCAGTACTTC. Translating it yields CASSSLTSGSYEQYF.

The rearrangement uses TRBV28 and TRBJ1-5; no definite D call. The CDR3 runs to 15 residues. Trimming took 1 base from V and 3 from J, leaving 10 bases between them. Germline values: CDR1 MDHEN, CDR2 SYDVKM. CDR3 DNA sequence: TGTGCCAGCAGTTTATCATTAGCGTCCAATCAGCCCCAGCATTTT. It codes for CASSLSLASNQPQHF.

The chain recombines TRBV28 with TRBJ1-5; D call uncertain. Looked up from germline, CDR1 is MDHEN and CDR2 is SYDVKM. Deletions cut 2 bases from V and 6 bases from J, with 11 bases between. The CDR3 has 14 amino acids. The CDR3 here is CASSLPPTTQPQHF. For the CDR3, the DNA is TGTGCCAGCAGTTTACCCCCCACAACTCAGCCCCAGCATTTT.

The V call is TRBV19, the J call TRBJ2-2; no firm D call. V dropped 1 base and J dropped 4 bases, with 10 bases sitting between them. Germline CDR1 is LNHDA and CDR2 is SQIVND (reference sequence). This CDR3 region has 15 residues. The CDR3 here is CASSIGPKGTGELFF. The CDR3 bases are TGTGCCAGTAGTATAGGCCCCAAGGGCACCGGGGAGCTGTTTTTT.

V usage is TRBV11-1 and J usage is TRBJ2-1, with TRBD2 matching over 9 bases. Losses at the gene ends were 0 bases for V and 8 bases for J; bases not matched to a gene: 5. The CDR3 contains 15 residues. Germline V CDR1 and CDR2: SGHAT, FQDESV (reference sequence). The CDR3 bases are TGTGCCAGCAGCTTAGCGAATAGCGGGAGCGATGAGCAGTTCTTC. Translated, it gives CASSLANSGSDEQFF.

The gene calls are TRBV7-8 and TRBJ2-3; possibly TRBD2 for D (6 bases). The V gene lost 5 bases and the J gene lost 6 bases, with 15 bases spanning the gap. Germline CDR1 and CDR2: SGHVS and FQNEAQ. There are 14 residues in the CDR3. CDR3 nucleotides: TGTGCCAGCAGCAGGCAGGGTGGAGGGGATACGCAGTATTTT. Encoded protein: CASSRQGGGDTQYF. The full variable domain, in which reference TRBV7-8 and TRBJ2-3 provide the parts outside the CDR3, is GAGVSQSPRYKVAKRGQDVALRCDPISGHVSLFWYQQALGQGPEFLTYFQNEAQLDKSGLPSDRFFAERPEGSVSTLKIQRTQQEDSAVYLCASSRQGGGDTQYFGPGTRLTVL.